Each of the 8 T cell receptor beta chains below was sequenced from the same sample in a study of T cell responses to AZD1222 COVID-19 vaccine. TCRdb's table, derived via immunoSEQ multiplex PCR, lists solely in-frame clones and lacks some. Of tens of thousands of clones listed, roughly 90% are singletons. Sequenced material: peripheral blood, taken on day 0 of AZD1222 vaccination. These receptors originate from an adult in good health.

The V gene is TRBV5-1, the J gene TRBJ2-2, with a tentative D call TRBD1 (5 bases). Per germline, CDR1 SGHRS and CDR2 YFSETQ. Trimming cost V 2 bases and J 6 bases, with 11 bases left between them. The CDR3 loop spans 14 amino acids. DNA for the CDR3: TGCGCCAGCAGCTTTTTTACAGGATCCGGGGAGCTGTTTTTT. Amino acid sequence: CASSFFTGSGELFF.

The chain uses TRBV27 and TRBJ2-1, with 9 nucleotides matching TRBD2. This CDR3 comprises 15 residues. V dropped 9 bases and J dropped 7; count of bases not matched to a gene: 13. Germline CDR1 MNHEY, CDR2 SMNVEV (reference sequence). CDR3 DNA: TGTGCCAGTCTAGAATTAGCGGGGGTACGGAATGAGCAGTTCTTC. This translates into CASLELAGVRNEQFF.

The V gene is TRBV19, the J gene TRBJ1-2; 8 bases line up with TRBD1. The V gene's germline CDR1 is LNHDA and CDR2 SQIVND (reference sequence). Trimming at V came to 9 bases and at J to 8 bases, leaving 11 bases not matched to a gene. The CDR3 extends over 13 amino acids. The CDR3 here is CASQPGTGNGYTF. The CDR3 DNA reads as TGTGCCAGCCAGCCCGGGACAGGTAACGGCTACACCTTC.

J is TRBJ2-2 and V is TRBV5-6; D is possibly TRBD2 (6 bases). V lost 0 bases and J 1 base, leaving 13 bases between the germline ends. The CDR3 length is 17 residues. Looked up from germline, CDR1 is SGHDT and CDR2 is YYEEEE. The DNA for the CDR3 is TGTGCCAGCAGCTTGGCCTGGCAGGGAGGGAACACCGGGGAGCTGTTTTTT. Its protein is CASSLAWQGGNTGELFF.

The rearrangement joins TRBV5-1 to TRBJ1-1; no clear D. The CDR3 runs to 14 residues. CDR1 is SGHRS, CDR2 YFSETQ, per germline. Trimming left V 4 bases short and J 3 bases short, with 13 bases between. The CDR3 DNA is TGCGCCAGCAGCCCTCACGAGGAGGACACTGAAGCTTTCTTT. Encoded protein: CASSPHEEDTEAFF.

The V gene is TRBV28, the J gene TRBJ1-1; D is perhaps TRBD1 (5 bases). The CDR3 spans 13 residues. V was shortened by 6 bases and J by 5 bases, with 13 bases between the two germline ends. CDR1 is MDHEN and CDR2 is SYDVKM in the germline V gene. The CDR3 spells CASSSGGATEAFF. CDR3 nucleotide sequence: TGTGCCAGCAGCTCCGGGGGTGCGACTGAAGCTTTCTTT.

The chain uses TRBV29-1 and TRBJ2-3; D remains ambiguous. Germline values: CDR1 SQVTM, CDR2 ANQGSEA. The CDR3 contains 14 residues. The ends were cut back, 0 bases at V and 0 bases at J, with 7 bases in the middle. CDR3: CSVEDRDSTDTQYF. The CDR3, as DNA: TGCAGCGTTGAAGATCGAGACAGCACAGATACGCAGTATTTT.

The chain uses TRBV12-3 or TRBV12-4 and TRBJ1-1, with no clear D. CDR3 size: 13 residues. With 4 bases removed from V and 6 bases from J, the gap between germline ends came to 12 bases. This CDR3 is CASSYLRVSEAFF. CDR3 coding DNA: TGTGCCAGCAGTTACCTTAGGGTATCTGAAGCTTTCTTT.